The present entry profiles one T cell receptor (beta chain) with its context. This clone was counted only a few times. What antigen it recognizes has not been identified. Within one base of it there is no much larger clone, and no base qualities were kept. In Seattle, one collaborating source enrolled patients while the infection was active and tracked those patients longitudinally over the course of disease. Whole blood was collected in K2EDTA tubes by collaborating institutions according to the institutions' own protocols. For TCRbeta analysis, collaborator samples were shipped as frozen whole blood, as isolated PBMCs, or as DNA extracted from either sample type. The cysteine opens and the phenylalanine closes a CDR3 of 15 amino acids. Just CDR3 DNA is preserved here, 45 bases in frame from base 1. The germline V gene (reference sequence) supplies CDR1 SEHNR and CDR2 FQNEAQ. V lost 11 bases and J lost 2 bases; the stretch between them is 18 bases long.

These data are taken from a study of blood T cell repertoires in COVID-19 (dated by TCRdb to 2020 to 2021). Regarding the complete study: Samples from collaborators originated in the United States, Italy and Spain and spanned both the acute and convalescent phases of COVID-19. The dataset comprised deeply sampled blood TCRbeta repertoires from subjects exposed to, actively infected with, or recovered from COVID-19. The prospective study material was composed of cDNA or gDNA derived from T cells, B-cell-depleted T cells, or PBMCs. Where available, HLA class I and class II types were obtained from metadata supplied by the sample provider rather than from assay-based typing. A de-identified subject ID, COVID-19 status, age in years and sex were almost always included in the sample metadata. The repertoires were released in a freely available public database meant as a resource for research on the immune response to SARS-CoV-2. The samples were drawn from the first 160 participants of the ongoing ImmuneRACE study and from 1,254 subjects provided by 6 global collaborators. Overall results and qualifications from the work: How much clinical and demographic metadata was included differed by source and by participant, and the metadata was provided uncurated.

TCRbeta CDR3 regions were amplified from genomic DNA by means of the immunoSEQ Assay, a bias-controlled multiplex PCR. The paper's data handling went like this. Nucleated cell counts per sample were estimated from amplification of reference gene primers within the assay. Sequence reads were collapsed and filtered to measure the absolute abundance of every unique TCRbeta CDR3 rearrangement. For each sample, productive Simpson clonality was calculated as the square root of Simpson's diversity index over productive rearrangements. The table comes from immuneACCESS by way of TCRdb, which keeps in-frame sequences with V and J called. Part of the clones is missing from these tables; in studies checked, under half for an unresolved V gene and the rest for unknown reasons. The DNA was the basis for D and trimming; V, J and clone size are from that table. The table for this sample lists about 140,000 clones; less than 90% of them were counted only once. The ten biggest clones cover approximately 8.9% of the sample.

The receptor was derived from a man aged 25-45 years with COVID-19, enrolled during active disease. Material: peripheral blood. The sequence links TRBV7-9 to TRBJ2-2; the D gene is perhaps TRBD2, from 5 matching bases. The DNA sequence reads TGTGCCCCCGGGGAAGGAAACCTTAACACCGGGGAGCTGTTTTTT. This sequence encodes CAPGEGNLNTGELFF.